This entry features one T cell receptor (beta chain) sequence. This clonotype has only a few counts. Its cognate antigen has yet to be identified. No base quality information exists; no much larger clone differs at one position. The library was produced with 5' RACE. The instrument given in TCRdb is Illumina HiSeq 2500. A second 7 to 11 cycle PCR used a sample-barcoded 5' primer and a J-beta primer mix. A template-switch 5' adaptor carrying 12 random nucleotides introduced a unique molecular identifier onto each TCR beta cDNA molecule. Each sample yielded at least 2.5 million CDR3-containing paired-end reads. All of the RNA was converted into first-strand cDNA using the Mint cDNA synthesis kit, with a TRBC-specific oligonucleotide serving as the primer. All cDNA was treated with uracil-DNA glycosylase and then went through a first 18-cycle PCR with the universal primers M1SS and BC2_uni_R. The study's own analysis went as follows. For normalization, 1 million high-quality reads were randomly selected from each sample, with every read carrying a distinct molecular identifier. Instead of being binned into consensus sequences, reads that shared molecular identifiers were thrown out. CDR3 identification, clonotype clustering and error correction used MiTCR with a Q25 quality threshold and the strictest error-elimination algorithm. A nonparametric unseen species model using Euler transformation provided a lower-bound estimate of total TCR beta diversity. TCRdb's own reprocessing of the public reads used fastp at Q25 and MiXCR and kept productive beta chains. Every CDR3 protein is listed once, alongside the most common genes and DNA of its rows. The V and J calls and clone size come from TCRdb's table, not from the authors' own analysis. A total of about 800,000 distinct CDR3 sequences appear in this sample, roughly 64% of them only once. The biggest ten clones account for around 22% of the sample.

These data originate in a study of blood T cells in healthy people across ages (dated by TCRdb to 2015 to 2017). Study-level background: In model experiments, template switching captured about one uniquely barcoded TCR beta cDNA molecule for every two T cells. Age-related changes in TCR beta repertoire diversity were measured in the study by deep sequencing normalized with unique cDNA molecular identifiers. Four age groups were formed from the donors: young (average approximately 15 years), middle-aged (approximately 42), aged (62) and long-lived (roughly 81). Donors of different ages were randomly distributed across sequencing lanes to avoid experimental bias. Using the same blood draw, the study looked at two additional independent replicas of 1 million unique cDNA reads for two donors, one aged 18 to 30 and the other aged 80 or older. The study at large found these results: Conclusive comparison of naive and antigen-experienced compartments was prevented by the profiling of bulk unsorted PBMCs. Observed TCR beta diversity per million T cells fell roughly linearly with age, and a significant reduction was already apparent by age around 39. Total diversity estimates from one million sequenced T cells were considered lower bounds and underestimates. There was a strong correlation between observed TCR beta diversity and the percentage of naive T cells measured by flow cytometry. Because donor CMV infection status was unknown, age-related changes in expanded clonotypes were potentially confounded. Compared with the aged group, more naive CD4+ T cells, fewer expanded clones and increased TCR diversity were shown by the long-lived group, suggesting age selection.

Systemically healthy Caucasian individuals from Russia, 35 to 50 in total and aged roughly 6 to 95 years, were included as donors. Approximately 11 milliliters of peripheral blood were drawn from each donor into EDTA-treated Vacutainer tubes. Ficoll-Paque density-gradient centrifugation was used to isolate PBMCs, with at least 7 million per sample. Total RNA, at least 5.5 micrograms per sample, was extracted from PBMCs with Trizol reagent. For every donor, flow cytometry on a PBMC aliquot measured the percentage of naive CD45RAhigh/CD27high T cells. The CDR3 contains 15 residues, cysteine and phenylalanine counted. This entry keeps only the CDR3 DNA: 45 bases, framed from base 1. Taken from the germline V gene (reference sequence), the CDR1 and CDR2 loops are LNHNV and YYDKDF. V lost 5 bases and J lost 6 bases; the stretch between them is 17 bases long.

The sequence links TRBV15 to TRBJ2-1; TRBD2 is possibly the D segment (5 matching bases). This TCR was sampled from a man aged 30 to 39 in good health. Sequenced: blood. The CDR3 amino acid sequence is: CATSLTKEPTNEQFF. The DNA sequence is TGTGCCACCAGCCTGACTAAGGAACCAACCAATGAGCAGTTCTTC.